This entry concerns a single T cell receptor beta chain. Its target is unknown. These data originate in a study of cytomegalovirus exposure and HLA in healthy donors. Study summary: Researchers found that roughly 81% of 398 genotyped donors fell within the Caucasian-associated ancestry cluster. General study results and limits: Reportedly, HLA-A and HLA-B alleles of most subjects were accurately predicted from TCR beta.

V shed 7 bases, J shed 2 bases, and the junction held 4 bases outside the gene matches. There are 13 residues in the CDR3. CDR1 and CDR2 from the germline V gene are SGHDT and YYEEEE. Despite likely unrecorded immune exposures, the donors were nominally healthy at the time of sampling. Vbeta (60) and Jbeta (13) primers were used in the PCR. Sequenced by immunoSEQ multiplex PCR; TCRdb stores in-frame clones only, minus some. Here the sample spans about 190,000 clones, over 60% being singletons. The sequence was collected from a woman in her thirties or forties in good health and CMV-seronegative. Sequenced: PBMCs. The rearrangement links TRBV5-6 to TRBJ2-3, with 7 bases fitting TRBD2. In nucleotides, the CDR3 is TGTGCCAGCGTGCGGGGGTACACAGATACGCAGTATTTT. It is translated as CASVRGYTDTQYF.